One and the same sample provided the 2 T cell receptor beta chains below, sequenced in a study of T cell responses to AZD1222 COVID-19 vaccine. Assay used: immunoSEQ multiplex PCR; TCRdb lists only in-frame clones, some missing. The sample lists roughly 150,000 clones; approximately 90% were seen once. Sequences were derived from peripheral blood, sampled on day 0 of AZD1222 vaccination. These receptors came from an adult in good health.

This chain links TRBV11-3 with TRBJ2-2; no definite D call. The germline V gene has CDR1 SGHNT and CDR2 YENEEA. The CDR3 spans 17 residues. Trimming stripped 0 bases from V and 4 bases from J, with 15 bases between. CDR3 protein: CASSLDPSWRGTGELFF. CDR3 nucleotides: TGTGCCAGCAGCTTAGATCCTAGTTGGCGTGGCACCGGGGAGCTGTTTTTT.

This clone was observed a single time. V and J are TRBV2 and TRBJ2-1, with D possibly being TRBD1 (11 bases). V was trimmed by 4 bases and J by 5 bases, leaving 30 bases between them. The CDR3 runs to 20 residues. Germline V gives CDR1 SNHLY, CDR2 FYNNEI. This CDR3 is CASSARTGGAQREGDNEQFF. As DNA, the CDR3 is TGTGCCAGCAGTGCCCGGACAGGGGGCGCCCAGCGGGAGGGGGACAATGAGCAGTTCTTC.